These T cell receptor beta chains were read from a single sample in a study of OX40 agonist ivuxolimab in advanced cancers. TCRdb's table, derived via immunoSEQ multiplex PCR, lists solely in-frame clones and lacks some. This table has about 20,000 clones, roughly 74% appearing once. Material: CD4+ or CD8+ T cells sorted from blood, obtained in a trial of the OX40 agonist ivuxolimab. The receptors shown here come from an adult with an advanced solid tumor such as melanoma, head and neck, liver or kidney cancer. Both conserved end residues are part of each CDR3. The D gene is left open where the match is weak. Size values are once, few and many counts, or a class for expanded clones, and some rows have none.

v_gene: TRBV28; len: 15; abundance: few; d_gene: NA; j_gene: TRBJ1-1; CDR3nt: TGTGCCAGCAAACTAGTGGGGGGAGCAAACACTGAAGCTTTCTTT; CDR3aa: CASKLVGGANTEAFF
v_gene: TRBV4-1; len: 15; abundance: NA; d_gene: NA; j_gene: TRBJ1-1; CDR3nt: TGCGCCAGCAGCCAAGAAGAGGGGCGGAGCACTGAAGCTTTCTTT; CDR3aa: CASSQEEGRSTEAFF
v_gene: TRBV4-3; len: 13; abundance: few; d_gene: NA; j_gene: TRBJ2-2; CDR3nt: TGCGCCAGCAGCCAAGGAACGTACGGGGAGCTGTTTTTT; CDR3aa: CASSQGTYGELFF
v_gene: TRBV2; len: 16; abundance: NA; d_gene: NA; j_gene: TRBJ1-5; CDR3nt: TGTGCCAGCAACGGGGACCCTAGAGACGGGGGTCAGCCCCAGCATTTT; CDR3aa: CASNGDPRDGGQPQHF
v_gene: TRBV30; len: 11; abundance: NA; d_gene: NA; j_gene: TRBJ1-2; CDR3nt: TGTGCCTGGAAACTTAACTATGGCTACACCTTC; CDR3aa: CAWKLNYGYTF
v_gene: TRBV7-2; len: 12; abundance: NA; d_gene: NA; j_gene: TRBJ1-5; CDR3nt: TGTGCCAGCAGCCGCCCGAATCAGCCCCAGCATTTT; CDR3aa: CASSRPNQPQHF
v_gene: TRBV7-6; len: 16; abundance: NA; d_gene: NA; j_gene: TRBJ1-4; CDR3nt: TGTGCCAGCAGCTTAGGTCGGGGTCGTACTAATGAAAAACTGTTTTTT; CDR3aa: CASSLGRGRTNEKLFF
v_gene: TRBV7-2; len: 16; abundance: NA; d_gene: TRBD2; j_gene: TRBJ2-1; CDR3nt: TGTGCCAGCAGCCCCAGGGCAAGCGGGAGATACAATGAGCAGTTCTTC; CDR3aa: CASSPRASGRYNEQFF
v_gene: TRBV14; len: 16; abundance: NA; d_gene: NA; j_gene: TRBJ2-1; CDR3nt: TGTGCCAGCAGCCGCCCGGGGCAGACCTCCTACAATGAGCAGTTCTTC; CDR3aa: CASSRPGQTSYNEQFF
v_gene: TRBV4-2; len: 14; abundance: once; d_gene: NA; j_gene: TRBJ2-7; CDR3nt: TGTGCCAGCACCTCAGTCACTTCCCCCTACGAGCAGTACTTC; CDR3aa: CASTSVTSPYEQYF
v_gene: TRBV2; len: 11; abundance: few; d_gene: NA; j_gene: TRBJ2-7; CDR3nt: TGTGCCAGCAGTGGTTCCTACGAGCAGTACTTC; CDR3aa: CASSGSYEQYF
v_gene: TRBV7-7; len: 14; abundance: NA; d_gene: TRBD1; j_gene: TRBJ2-1; CDR3nt: TGTGCTAGCAGCCTACAGGACAGGGTGGATGAGCAGTTCTTC; CDR3aa: CASSLQDRVDEQFF
v_gene: TRBV7-2; len: 14; abundance: NA; d_gene: NA; j_gene: TRBJ2-7; CDR3nt: TGTGCCAGCAGCTTAGGAGGGCCGAACCACGAGCAGTACTTC; CDR3aa: CASSLGGPNHEQYF
v_gene: TRBV28; len: 21; abundance: NA; d_gene: TRBD2; j_gene: TRBJ2-7; CDR3nt: TGTGCCAGCAGTGATACAGGGGGGACTAGCGGGAATTCGGTCCGCCTTCGCGAGCAGTACTTC; CDR3aa: CASSDTGGTSGNSVRLREQYF
v_gene: TRBV10-3; len: 15; abundance: NA; d_gene: TRBD2; j_gene: TRBJ2-5; CDR3nt: TGTGCCATCAGGAGGGCGGGGGGTTCTCAAGAGACCCAGTACTTC; CDR3aa: CAIRRAGGSQETQYF
v_gene: TRBV5-1; len: 13; abundance: NA; d_gene: NA; j_gene: TRBJ1-2; CDR3nt: TGCGCCAGCAGCGGGGGAAGCAACTATGGCTACACCTTC; CDR3aa: CASSGGSNYGYTF
v_gene: TRBV19; len: 11; abundance: NA; d_gene: TRBD2; j_gene: TRBJ2-1; CDR3nt: TGTGCCAGTGGGGGAGGGACCCTTCAGTTCTTC; CDR3aa: CASGGGTLQFF
v_gene: TRBV5-1; len: 15; abundance: NA; d_gene: NA; j_gene: TRBJ2-3; CDR3nt: TGCGCCAGCAGTGAAACGGGCTTTTACACAGATACGCAGTATTTT; CDR3aa: CASSETGFYTDTQYF
v_gene: TRBV27; len: 16; abundance: once; d_gene: NA; j_gene: TRBJ2-3; CDR3nt: TGTGCCAGCAGTTTATGGGGGGGCCCTCGCACAGATACGCAGTATTTT; CDR3aa: CASSLWGGPRTDTQYF
v_gene: TRBV9; len: 17; abundance: NA; d_gene: TRBD2; j_gene: TRBJ2-2; CDR3nt: TGTGCCAGCAGCGTTTTGGCGGGGGGACTAAACACCGAGGAGCTGTTTTTT; CDR3aa: CASSVLAGGLNTEELFF
v_gene: TRBV29-1; len: 11; abundance: NA; d_gene: TRBD2; j_gene: TRBJ2-4; CDR3nt: TGCAGCGTCGGACTAGCCAGCATTCAGTACTTC; CDR3aa: CSVGLASIQYF
v_gene: TRBV6-1; len: 14; abundance: NA; d_gene: NA; j_gene: TRBJ1-2; CDR3nt: TGTGCCAGCAGTGAAATCGTGAGGGAACATGGCTACACCTTC; CDR3aa: CASSEIVREHGYTF
v_gene: TRBV28; len: 12; abundance: NA; d_gene: NA; j_gene: TRBJ2-7; CDR3nt: TGTGCCAGCAGCTCCGACGATTACGAGCAGTACTTC; CDR3aa: CASSSDDYEQYF
v_gene: TRBV6-4; len: 13; abundance: NA; d_gene: NA; j_gene: TRBJ2-3; CDR3nt: TGTGCCAGCAGTGACAGGGACATGGATACGCAGTATTTT; CDR3aa: CASSDRDMDTQYF
v_gene: TRBV20-1; len: 11; abundance: NA; d_gene: NA; j_gene: TRBJ1-1; CDR3nt: TGCAGTGCTAGAGGGGGAACTGAAGCTTTCTTT; CDR3aa: CSARGGTEAFF
v_gene: TRBV7-2; len: 13; abundance: NA; d_gene: NA; j_gene: TRBJ2-7; CDR3nt: TGTGCCAGCAGCTTAGGTGTCTCCTACGAGCAGTACTTC; CDR3aa: CASSLGVSYEQYF
v_gene: TRBV14; len: 15; abundance: NA; d_gene: NA; j_gene: TRBJ2-1; CDR3nt: TGTGCCAGCCAAACGGGTGGGGGTTTTTACAATGAGCAGTTCTTC; CDR3aa: CASQTGGGFYNEQFF
v_gene: TRBV13; len: 11; abundance: NA; d_gene: NA; j_gene: TRBJ2-4; CDR3nt: TGTGCCAGCAGCCGACAGTCCATTCAGTACTTC; CDR3aa: CASSRQSIQYF
v_gene: TRBV11-2; len: 12; abundance: few; d_gene: NA; j_gene: TRBJ2-5; CDR3nt: TGTGCCAGCAGCCTGGACCGGGAGACCCAGTACTTC; CDR3aa: CASSLDRETQYF
v_gene: TRBV19; len: 16; abundance: NA; d_gene: TRBD2; j_gene: TRBJ2-5; CDR3nt: TGTGCCAGTAGCGTCCAAGCGGGGATGGTGGTGGAGACCCAGTACTTC; CDR3aa: CASSVQAGMVVETQYF
v_gene: TRBV7-2; len: 15; abundance: once; d_gene: NA; j_gene: TRBJ2-3; CDR3nt: TGTGCCAGCAGCTCCTGGGCTCAGATGGCAGATACGCAGTATTTT; CDR3aa: CASSSWAQMADTQYF